The T cell receptor (beta chain) described here comes from a study of metastatic and nonmetastatic thyroid tumors. Background on the study: Across blood and tumor or nodule tissue, repertoires from malignant and benign thyroid patients were compared with one another.

The V gene end was trimmed by 0 bases and the J gene end by 4 bases; junction bases not matched to a gene: 9. Germline V lookup: CDR1 DFQATT, CDR2 SNEGSKA (reference sequence). This CDR3 contains 17 residues. Using MiXCR, TCRdb re-called clones from the PCR reads. Seen here are more than 40,000 clones, around 4% observed once, and the top ten hold less than 10%. This clone has ten or more counts. Until they underwent thyroid surgery, no patient had received any treatment. Sequencing was done on a sample of blood. The TCR comes from a female donor with papillary thyroid cancer or a benign thyroid nodule (not recorded which). Some clones in this sample may be carry-over from other donors' samples. The chain links TRBV20-1 to TRBJ1-1; 12 bases fit TRBD1. CDR3 residues: CSARDVRDRGRSTEAFF. The CDR3 region has the DNA TGCAGTGCTAGAGACGTCCGGGACAGGGGGCGCTCCACTGAAGCTTTCTTT.